This T cell receptor (beta chain) was captured by sequencing in a study of cytomegalovirus exposure and HLA in healthy donors. Study-level points and caveats: The study put 150 to 200 TCR beta chains on its list as cytomegalovirus-associated. It was reported that the classifier diagnosed cytomegalovirus status with high specificity and sensitivity in both the original and validation cohorts.

The primer mix had 60 Vbeta and 13 Jbeta primers. Measured with immunoSEQ multiplex PCR; TCRdb has only the in-frame clones, and not every one. This table holds 200,000 to 250,000 clones, over 80% found once. CDR3 length equals 13 residues. V was cut by 2 bases and J by 8 bases, with 10 bases left in between. Germline V gene data show CDR1 as MNHEY and CDR2 as SVGAGI. In its sample, this clone was seen a few times. Its antigen is not known. The clonotype originates from a boy between 2 and 10 years old in good health and CMV-seronegative. The V and J genes are TRBV6-5 and TRBJ2-1; the D gene is possibly TRBD2 (5 bases). Sequenced material: PBMCs. Written as DNA, the CDR3 is TGTGCCAGCAGTTACGGACTGATTGATGAGCAGTTCTTC. Protein: CASSYGLIDEQFF.